The 18 T cell receptor beta chains below all came from one sample that was sequenced in a study of blood T cell repertoires in COVID-19. The repertoire was sequenced with immunoSEQ multiplex PCR; TCRdb's copy has only in-frame clones and lacks some. The sample includes fewer than 300,000 clones, about four fifths seen only once; the top ten take roughly 14%. The sequenced sample consisted of peripheral blood. These TCRs come from an older person with COVID-19, enrolled during active disease.

In this sample, this clone turned up once. The V gene is TRBV29-1, the J gene TRBJ2-7, with D possibly being TRBD2 (6 bases). Trimming removed 4 bases from V and 1 base from J, with 14 bases in between. This CDR3 contains 14 residues. Germline CDR1 reads SQVTM; CDR2 reads ANQGSEA. The CDR3 DNA reads TGCAGCGTTGGTCAGGGAGGTGGGTCCTACGAGCAGTACTTC. Amino acids: CSVGQGGGSYEQYF.

V usage is TRBV6-4 and J usage is TRBJ2-3; TRBD1 matches at 9 bases. The CDR3 spans 15 residues. The J segment lost 0 bases and the V segment lost 6 bases, leaving 4 bases of the junction unmatched. In germline, CDR1 is MRHNA, CDR2 SNTAGT. The CDR3, as DNA: TGTGCCAGCAGGCAAGGGACAGGGAGCACAGATACGCAGTATTTT. Residues: CASRQGTGSTDTQYF.

This clone has a single count. This chain uses TRBV5-6 with TRBJ1-6; no clear D gene. Germline values: CDR1 SGHDT, CDR2 YYEEEE. V lost 0 bases to trimming and J lost 3 bases, with 7 bases between them. The CDR3 consists of 15 residues. This chain's CDR3 is CASSLGQHYNSPLHF. CDR3 nucleotide sequence: TGTGCCAGCAGCTTGGGACAACACTATAATTCACCCCTCCACTTT.

The chain is built from TRBV10-3 and TRBJ2-3, with 12 bases identical to TRBD2. Germline assignment: CDR1 ENHRY and CDR2 SYGVKD. The length of the CDR3 is 16 residues. Trimming removed 6 bases from V and 3 bases from J; junction bases left unmatched: 7. CDR3 in DNA: TGTGCCATCAGACCGACTAGCGGGAGAGCGACAGATACGCAGTATTTT. Translating it yields CAIRPTSGRATDTQYF.

The chain couples TRBV30 to TRBJ1-4, with D unresolved. Looked up from germline, CDR1 is GTSNPN and CDR2 is SVGIG (reference sequence). V was clipped by 4 bases and J by 12 bases, with 18 bases between them. The CDR3 has 13 residues. The CDR3 spells CAWKRVFASELFF. The CDR3 coding sequence is TGTGCCTGGAAGAGGGTGTTCGCATCAGAACTGTTTTTT. Complete variable domain (other parts from reference TRBV30 and TRBJ1-4): SQTIHQWPATLVQPVGSPLSLECTVEGTSNPNLYWYRQAAGRGLQLLFYSVGIGQISSEVPQNLSASRPQDRQFILSSKKLLLSDSGFYLCAWKRVFASELFFGSGTQLSVL.

The rearrangement joins TRBV7-9 to TRBJ1-1; unclear D gene. Germline CDR1 and CDR2: SEHNR and FQNEAQ (reference sequence). The CDR3 consists of 11 residues. The V and J ends lost 5 bases and 7 bases respectively, with 8 bases between them. The CDR3 bases are TGTGCCAGCAGCCCACAGCATGAAGCTTTCTTT. It specifies CASSPQHEAFF.

The gene calls are TRBV6-5 and TRBJ1-5; no reliable D call. The CDR3 has 15 residues. V shed 6 bases and J shed 2 bases, with 14 bases lying between them. Germline assignment: CDR1 MNHEY and CDR2 SVGAGI. The CDR3 DNA reads as TGTGCCAGCAGCTCCGCTCGGGGTGGCAATCAGCCCCAGCATTTT. Translated: CASSSARGGNQPQHF.

The rearrangement uses TRBV9 and TRBJ1-1, with D perhaps matching TRBD1 (5 bases). CDR1 is SGDLS and CDR2 is YYNGEE in the germline V gene. Trimming stripped 4 bases from V and 3 bases from J, with 13 bases between. This CDR3 is built from 14 residues. CDR3 residues: CASSLVGADTEAFF. The DNA for the CDR3 is TGTGCCAGCAGCCTCGTAGGGGCGGACACTGAAGCTTTCTTT.

J is TRBJ2-3 and V is TRBV7-3; weak D call: TRBD1 (6 bases). V was trimmed by 5 bases and J by 5 bases, leaving 17 bases between them. Germline assignment: CDR1 SGHTA and CDR2 FQGTGA. CDR3 length equals 15 residues. For the CDR3, the DNA is TGTGCCAGCAGCCTCGGCCGGGGACACGTAGATACGCAGTATTTT. Amino acid sequence: CASSLGRGHVDTQYF.

J is TRBJ2-5 and V is TRBV10-3; no definite D call. Germline-derived CDR1 and CDR2 are ENHRY and SYGVKD. The CDR3 extends over 12 amino acids. V gave up 0 bases and J gave up 5 bases, with 4 bases separating them. CDR3 in DNA: TGTGCCATCAGTGAGTCTATGGAGACCCAGTACTTC. Translation: CAISESMETQYF.

The V call is TRBV15, the J call TRBJ1-3; the D gene is possibly TRBD1 (5 bases). V dropped 4 bases and J dropped 0 bases, with 13 bases sitting between them. The CDR3 extends over 16 amino acids. Germline CDR1 LNHNV, CDR2 YYDKDF (reference sequence). In nucleotides, the CDR3 is TGTGCCACCAGCACATCAGGGCGACTCTCTGGAAACACCATATATTTT. The encoded protein is CATSTSGRLSGNTIYF.

The V and J genes are TRBV7-2 and TRBJ2-7, with D possibly TRBD1 on 6 matching bases. Germline V CDR1 and CDR2: SGHTA, FQGNSA. V lost 4 bases, J lost 6 bases, and 7 bases lay in between. The CDR3 totals 11 residues. The CDR3 DNA reads TGTGCCAGCAGCTCAGGGGTCGAGCAGTACTTC. Translated: CASSSGVEQYF.

The chain is built from TRBV5-4 and TRBJ2-2; maybe TRBD1 (6 bases). The CDR3 length is 14 residues. Between the trimmed V and J ends, which lost 0 bases and 7 bases, there was a span of 10 bases. In germline, CDR1 is SGHNT, CDR2 YYREEE (reference sequence). This CDR3 reads CASSLAGAGGELFF. CDR3 bases: TGTGCCAGCAGCTTGGCAGGGGCAGGCGGGGAGCTGTTTTTT.

Here the CDR3 reads CASSHSASGANVLTF. The CDR3 DNA reads as TGTGCCAGCAGCCACAGCGCTTCTGGGGCCAACGTCCTGACTTTC. The chain joins TRBV3-1 (or the pseudogene TRBV3-2) to TRBJ2-6; D not certain. V was pared by 3 bases and J by 1 base, with 7 bases between. CDR3 length: 15 amino acids. CDR1 is LGHDT and CDR2 is YNNKEL in the germline V gene (reference sequence).

The chain employs TRBV19 and TRBJ2-5; TRBD1 matches 7 bases. Germline CDR1 is LNHDA and CDR2 is SQIVND (reference sequence). J was trimmed by 0 bases and V by 4 bases; bases with no gene match: 8. CDR3 size: 16 residues. Written as DNA, the CDR3 is TGTGCCAGTAGTAGGAGACAGGGTAACTACCAAGAGACCCAGTACTTC. This encodes CASSRRQGNYQETQYF.

V usage is TRBV19 and J usage is TRBJ2-7; D is uncertain. Germline V gene lookup returns CDR1 LNHDA and CDR2 SQIVND (reference sequence). Trimming removed 7 bases at V and 2 bases at J, with 18 bases between. This CDR3 has 15 amino acids. CDR3 bases: TGTGCCAGTACCAATCAGAACAGACCAGCCTACGAGCAGTACTTC. Encoded protein: CASTNQNRPAYEQYF.

This chain links TRBV20-1 with TRBJ2-7, with TRBD2 matching over 7 bases. Trimming removed 3 bases from V and 5 bases from J; junction bases left unmatched: 13. CDR3 size: 15 residues. Germline V CDR1 and CDR2: DFQATT, SNEGSKA (reference sequence). The CDR3 coding sequence is TGCAGTGCTAGTGGCGTGAAGCGGGGCCCTGACGAGCAGTACTTC. This encodes CSASGVKRGPDEQYF.

The chain links TRBV30 to TRBJ2-1; 8 bases line up with TRBD2. The CDR3 spans 14 residues. CDR1 and CDR2 (germline): GTSNPN, SVGIG (reference sequence). After removal of 2 bases from V and 6 bases from J, the junction contained 6 bases not matched to a gene. CDR3 sequence: CAWSRGLVINEQFF. The CDR3 nucleotides read TGTGCCTGGAGTCGGGGACTAGTTATCAATGAGCAGTTCTTC.